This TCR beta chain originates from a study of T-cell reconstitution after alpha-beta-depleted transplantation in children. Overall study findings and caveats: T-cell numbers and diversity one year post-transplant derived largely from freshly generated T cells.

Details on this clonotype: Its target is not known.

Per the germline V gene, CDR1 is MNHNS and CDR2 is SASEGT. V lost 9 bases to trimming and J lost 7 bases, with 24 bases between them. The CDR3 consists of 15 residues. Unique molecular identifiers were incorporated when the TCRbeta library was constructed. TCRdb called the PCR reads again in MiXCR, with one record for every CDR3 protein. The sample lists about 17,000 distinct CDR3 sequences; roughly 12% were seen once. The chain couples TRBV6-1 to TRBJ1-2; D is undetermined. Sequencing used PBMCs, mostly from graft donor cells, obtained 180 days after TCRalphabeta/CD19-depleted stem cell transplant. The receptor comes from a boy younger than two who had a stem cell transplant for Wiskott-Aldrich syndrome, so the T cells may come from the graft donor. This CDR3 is CARTRRAAPWSGYTF. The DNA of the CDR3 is TGTGCCAGGACCCGACGGGCAGCCCCATGGTCTGGCTACACCTTC.